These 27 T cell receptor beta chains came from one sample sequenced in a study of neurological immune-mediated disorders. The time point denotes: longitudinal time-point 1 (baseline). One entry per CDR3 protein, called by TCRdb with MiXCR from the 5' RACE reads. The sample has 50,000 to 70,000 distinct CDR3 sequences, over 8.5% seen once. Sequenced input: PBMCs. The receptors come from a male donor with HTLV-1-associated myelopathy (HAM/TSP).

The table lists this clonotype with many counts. The CDR3 here is CASTGTTNPGELFF. Written as DNA, the CDR3 is TGCGCCAGCACCGGGACTACCAACCCCGGGGAGCTGTTTTTT. The J gene is TRBJ2-2, the V gene TRBV5-1; 7 bases map to TRBD2. The germline CDR1 and CDR2 sequences are SGHRS and YFSETQ. Trimming at V came to 6 bases and at J to 6 bases, leaving 8 bases not matched to a gene. The CDR3 is 14 residues long.

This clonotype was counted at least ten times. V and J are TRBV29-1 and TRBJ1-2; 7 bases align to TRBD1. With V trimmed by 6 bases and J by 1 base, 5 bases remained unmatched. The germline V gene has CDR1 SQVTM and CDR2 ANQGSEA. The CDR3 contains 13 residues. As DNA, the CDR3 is TGCAGCGTCCGGACAGGCGTTAACTATGGCTACACCTTC. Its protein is CSVRTGVNYGYTF.

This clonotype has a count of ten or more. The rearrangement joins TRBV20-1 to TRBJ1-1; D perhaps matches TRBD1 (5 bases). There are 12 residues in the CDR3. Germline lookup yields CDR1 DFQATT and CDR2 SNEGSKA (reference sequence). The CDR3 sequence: CRGRGGSTEAFF. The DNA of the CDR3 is TGCAGGGGGCGGGGAGGGAGCACTGAAGCTTTCTTT.

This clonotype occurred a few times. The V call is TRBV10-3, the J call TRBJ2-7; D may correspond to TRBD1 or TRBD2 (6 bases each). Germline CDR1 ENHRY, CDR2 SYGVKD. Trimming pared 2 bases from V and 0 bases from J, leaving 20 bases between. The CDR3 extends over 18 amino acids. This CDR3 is CAISEAGLGAESSYEQYF. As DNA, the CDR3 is TGTGCCATCAGTGAGGCGGGGTTGGGGGCGGAAAGCTCCTACGAGCAGTACTTC.

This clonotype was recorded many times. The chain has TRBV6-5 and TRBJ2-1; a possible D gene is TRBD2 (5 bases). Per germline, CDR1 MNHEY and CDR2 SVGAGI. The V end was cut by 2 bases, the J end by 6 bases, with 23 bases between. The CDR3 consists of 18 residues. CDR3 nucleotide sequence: TGTGCCAGCAGTTACGATCTCGGGGTGGGCAGGAGAGGCAATGAGCAGTTCTTC. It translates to CASSYDLGVGRRGNEQFF.

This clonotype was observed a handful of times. The CDR3 nucleotides read TGTGCCAGCTCACCACGGGTGAACACCGGGGAGCTGTTTTTT. It codes for CASSPRVNTGELFF. The chain has TRBV18 and TRBJ2-2; D is undetermined. CDR1 KGHSH and CDR2 LQKENI come from the germline V gene. Trimming cost V 1 base and J 1 base, with 4 bases left between them. This CDR3 comprises 14 residues.

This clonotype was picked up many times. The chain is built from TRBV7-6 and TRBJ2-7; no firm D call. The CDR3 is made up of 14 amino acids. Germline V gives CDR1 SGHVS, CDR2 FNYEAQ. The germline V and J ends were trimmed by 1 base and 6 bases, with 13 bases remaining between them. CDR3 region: CASSLEAVIAEQYF. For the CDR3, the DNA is TGTGCCAGCAGCTTAGAAGCTGTCATTGCCGAGCAGTACTTC.

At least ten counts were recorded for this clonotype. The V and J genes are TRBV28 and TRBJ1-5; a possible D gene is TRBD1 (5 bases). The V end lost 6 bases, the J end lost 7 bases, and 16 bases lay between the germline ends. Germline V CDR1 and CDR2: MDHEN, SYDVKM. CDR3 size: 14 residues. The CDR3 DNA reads TGTGCCAGCAGATTCCGGGGGGTTGGCCAGCCCCAGCATTTT. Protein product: CASRFRGVGQPQHF.

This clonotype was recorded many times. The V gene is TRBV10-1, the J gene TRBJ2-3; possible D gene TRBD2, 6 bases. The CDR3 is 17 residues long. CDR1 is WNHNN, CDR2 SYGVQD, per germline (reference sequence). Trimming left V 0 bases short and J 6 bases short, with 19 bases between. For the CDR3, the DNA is TGCGCCAGCAGTGAGTCGCCGTTGAGCGGAGGGGCGGATACGCAGTATTTT. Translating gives CASSESPLSGGADTQYF.

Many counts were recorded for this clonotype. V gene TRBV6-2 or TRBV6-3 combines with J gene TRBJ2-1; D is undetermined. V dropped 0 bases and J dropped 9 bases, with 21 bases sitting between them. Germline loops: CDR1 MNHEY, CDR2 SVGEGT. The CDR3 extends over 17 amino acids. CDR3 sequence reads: CASSYSKVRQLSGEQFF. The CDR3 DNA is TGTGCCAGCAGTTACTCGAAAGTCAGGCAGCTGTCGGGTGAGCAGTTCTTC.

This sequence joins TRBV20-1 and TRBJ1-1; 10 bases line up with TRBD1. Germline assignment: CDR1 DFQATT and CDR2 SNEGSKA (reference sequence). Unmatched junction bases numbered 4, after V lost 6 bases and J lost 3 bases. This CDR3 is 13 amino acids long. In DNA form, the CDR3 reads TGCAGTGCCGCGGGACAGGGGTACACTGAAGCTTTCTTT. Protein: CSAAGQGYTEAFF.

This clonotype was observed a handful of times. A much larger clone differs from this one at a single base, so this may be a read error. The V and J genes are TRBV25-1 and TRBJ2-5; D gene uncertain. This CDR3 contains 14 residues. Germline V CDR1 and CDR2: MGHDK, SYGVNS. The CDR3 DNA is TGTGCCAGCAGTGGACCGGGCCGCCAAGAGAACCAGTACTTC. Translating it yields CASSGPGRQENQYF. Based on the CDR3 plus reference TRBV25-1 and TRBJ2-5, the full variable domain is EADIYQTPRYLVIGTGKKITLECSQTMGHDKMYWYQQDPGMELHLIHYSYGVNSTEKGDLSSESTVSRIRTEHFPLTLESARPSHTSQYLCASSGPGRQENQYFGPGTRLLVL.

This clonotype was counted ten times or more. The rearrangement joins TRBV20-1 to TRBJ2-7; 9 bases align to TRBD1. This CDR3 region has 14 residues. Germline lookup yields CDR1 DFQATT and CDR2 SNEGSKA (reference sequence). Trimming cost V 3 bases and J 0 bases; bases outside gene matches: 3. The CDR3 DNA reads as TGCAGTGCTAGTGGACAGGGGCACTCCTACGAGCAGTACTTC. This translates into CSASGQGHSYEQYF.

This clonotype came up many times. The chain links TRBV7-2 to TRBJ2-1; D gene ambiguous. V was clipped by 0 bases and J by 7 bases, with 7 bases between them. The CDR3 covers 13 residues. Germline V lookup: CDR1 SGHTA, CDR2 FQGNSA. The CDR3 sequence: CASSLARDNEQFF. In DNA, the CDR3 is TGTGCCAGCAGCTTAGCAAGAGATAATGAGCAGTTCTTC.

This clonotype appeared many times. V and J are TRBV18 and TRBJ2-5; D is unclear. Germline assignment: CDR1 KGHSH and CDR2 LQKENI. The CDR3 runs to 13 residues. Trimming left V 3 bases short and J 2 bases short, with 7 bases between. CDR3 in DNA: TGTGCCAGCTCACCCGGGCAGCAAGAGACCCAGTACTTC. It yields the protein CASSPGQQETQYF.

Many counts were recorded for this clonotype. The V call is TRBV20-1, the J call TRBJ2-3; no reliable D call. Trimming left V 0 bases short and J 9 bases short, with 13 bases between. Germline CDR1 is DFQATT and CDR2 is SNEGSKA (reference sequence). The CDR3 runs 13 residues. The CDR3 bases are TGCAGTGCTAGAGATCCCGCCCCCGGCACGCAGTATTTT. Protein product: CSARDPAPGTQYF.

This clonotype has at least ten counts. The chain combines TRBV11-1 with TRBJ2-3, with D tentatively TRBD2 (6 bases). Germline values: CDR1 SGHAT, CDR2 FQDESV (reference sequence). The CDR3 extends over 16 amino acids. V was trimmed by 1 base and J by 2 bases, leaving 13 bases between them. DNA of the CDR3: TGTGCCAGCAGCTTAGGGGACTGGATATACACAGATACGCAGTATTTT. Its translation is CASSLGDWIYTDTQYF.

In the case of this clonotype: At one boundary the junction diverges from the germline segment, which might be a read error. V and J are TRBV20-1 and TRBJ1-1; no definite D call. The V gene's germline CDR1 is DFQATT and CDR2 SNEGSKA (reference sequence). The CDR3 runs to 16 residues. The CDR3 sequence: CSARDPIGRPTTVAFF. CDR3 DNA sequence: TGCAGTGCTAGAGATCCGATTGGCAGGCCTACCACTGTAGCTTTCTTT.

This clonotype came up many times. The CDR3 nucleotides read TGTGCCAGCAGTGAAGCAGAAACCTCCTACGAGCAGTACTTC. Translating it yields CASSEAETSYEQYF. The chain combines TRBV2 with TRBJ2-7; D uncertain. The germline V and J ends were trimmed by 0 bases and 0 bases, with 6 bases remaining between them. Germline CDR1 and CDR2: SNHLY and FYNNEI. The CDR3 is 14 residues long.

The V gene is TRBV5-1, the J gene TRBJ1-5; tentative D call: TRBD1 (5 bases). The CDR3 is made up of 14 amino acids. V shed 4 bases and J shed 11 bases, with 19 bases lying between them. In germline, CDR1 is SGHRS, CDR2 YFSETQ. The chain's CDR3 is CASSPGGGGRTQHF. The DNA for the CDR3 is TGCGCCAGCAGCCCCGGGGGAGGAGGTCGGACCCAGCATTTT.

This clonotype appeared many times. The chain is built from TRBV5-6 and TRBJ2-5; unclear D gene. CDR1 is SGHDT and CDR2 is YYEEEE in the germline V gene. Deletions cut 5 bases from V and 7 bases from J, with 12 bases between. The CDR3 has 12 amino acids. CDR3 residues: CASSSGQATQYF. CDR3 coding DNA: TGTGCCAGCAGTTCCGGGCAGGCGACCCAGTACTTC.

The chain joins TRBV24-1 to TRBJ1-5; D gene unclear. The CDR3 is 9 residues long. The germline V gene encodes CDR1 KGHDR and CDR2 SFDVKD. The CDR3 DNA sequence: TGTTCCCTACATGAGCCCCAGCATTTT. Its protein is CSLHEPQHF.

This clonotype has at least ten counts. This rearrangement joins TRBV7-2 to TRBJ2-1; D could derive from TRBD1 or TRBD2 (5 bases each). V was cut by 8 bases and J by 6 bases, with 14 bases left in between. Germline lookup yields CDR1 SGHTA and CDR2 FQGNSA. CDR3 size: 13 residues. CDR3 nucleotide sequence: TGTGCCAGCCGACTCGGGGCCAGCAATGAGCAGTTCTTC. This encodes CASRLGASNEQFF. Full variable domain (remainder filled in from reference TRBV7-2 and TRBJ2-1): GAGVSQSPSNKVTEKGKDVELRCDPISGHTALYWYRQSLGQGLEFLIYFQGNSAPDKSGLPSDRFSAERTGGSVSTLTIQRTQQEDSAVYLCASRLGASNEQFFGPGTRLTVL.

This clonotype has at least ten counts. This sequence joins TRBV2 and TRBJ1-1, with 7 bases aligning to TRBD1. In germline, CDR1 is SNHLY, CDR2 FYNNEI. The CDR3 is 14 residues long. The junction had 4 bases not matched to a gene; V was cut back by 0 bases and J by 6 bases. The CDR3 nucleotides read TGTGCCAGCAGTGAAGCCAGGGGGAGTTCTGAAGCTTTCTTT. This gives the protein CASSEARGSSEAFF.

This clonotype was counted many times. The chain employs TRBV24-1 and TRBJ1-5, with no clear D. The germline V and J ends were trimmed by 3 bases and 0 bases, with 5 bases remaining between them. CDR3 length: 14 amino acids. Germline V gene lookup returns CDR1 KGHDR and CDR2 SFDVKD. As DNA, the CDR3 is TGTGCCACCAGTGATGGCCCTAGCAATCAGCCCCAGCATTTT. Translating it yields CATSDGPSNQPQHF.

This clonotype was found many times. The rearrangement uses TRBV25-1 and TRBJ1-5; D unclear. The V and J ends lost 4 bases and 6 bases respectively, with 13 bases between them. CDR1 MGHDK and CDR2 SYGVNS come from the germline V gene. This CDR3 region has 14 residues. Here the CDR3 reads CASSGARVGQPQHF. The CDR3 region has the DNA TGTGCCAGCAGTGGGGCGAGGGTCGGTCAGCCCCAGCATTTT.

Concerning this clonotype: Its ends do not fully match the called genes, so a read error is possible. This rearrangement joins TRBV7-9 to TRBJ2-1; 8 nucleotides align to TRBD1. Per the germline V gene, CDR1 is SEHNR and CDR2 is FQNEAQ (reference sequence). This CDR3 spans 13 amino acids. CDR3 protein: CVSRQSGGQEQFF. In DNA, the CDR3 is TGTGTCAGCAGACAATCAGGGGGCCAAGAGCAGTTCTTC.